A selection of T cell receptor beta chains follows, all from one sample in a study of read filtering for tumor transcriptome and immune sequencing. TCRdb processed the reads anew with MiXCR; each CDR3 protein has one entry. This sample carries about 130,000 distinct CDR3 sequences, under 15% of them seen once, and the ten largest clones take 11%. The sequenced material came from a population of CD138-negative cells sorted from bone marrow. These receptors all come from a donor at least 40 years old with multiple myeloma. Each CDR3 is given with its conserved first and last residue. D genes are given only for firm matches. A row's size may be missing; if present it is once, few, many or a size class.

size: many; J: TRBJ1-3; D: NA; V: TRBV29-1; DNA: TGCAGCGTTGAAGCCCTGCGGGGGGCTGCTGGAAACACCATATATTTT; CDR3: CSVEALRGAAGNTIYF
size: many; J: TRBJ2-5; D: TRBD1; V: TRBV10-3; DNA: TGTGCCATCAGAGAACCTACAGGGGGAACCCAAGAGACCCAGTACTTC; CDR3: CAIREPTGGTQETQYF
size: many; J: TRBJ2-1; D: TRBD2; V: TRBV5-1; DNA: TGCGCCAGCAGCCCCGGGACTAGCGGGAGGGCTGGCTACAATGAGCAGTTCTTC; CDR3: CASSPGTSGRAGYNEQFF
size: few; J: TRBJ2-6; D: NA; V: TRBV14; DNA: TGTGCCAGCAGCCTCCAGGGTGCTGGGGCCAACGTCCTGACTTTC; CDR3: CASSLQGAGANVLTF
size: many; J: TRBJ1-5; D: TRBD1; V: TRBV28; DNA: TGTGCCAGCACCAGCGCAGGGGGGTTCCAGCCCCAGCATTTT; CDR3: CASTSAGGFQPQHF
size: many; J: TRBJ2-1; D: NA; V: TRBV2; DNA: TGTGCCAGCAGTTCTACTGGCCACAATGAGCAGTTCTTC; CDR3: CASSSTGHNEQFF
size: many; J: TRBJ2-3; D: NA; V: TRBV29-1; DNA: TGCAGCGTTACAGATGGGGCCATTCCAGATACGCAGTATTTT; CDR3: CSVTDGAIPDTQYF
size: many; J: TRBJ2-3; D: TRBD1; V: TRBV10-3; DNA: TGTGCCATCAGTGAGGGCAGGGGGCAGGTCACAGATACGCAGTATTTT; CDR3: CAISEGRGQVTDTQYF
size: many; J: TRBJ1-5; D: NA; V: TRBV5-1; DNA: TGCGCCAGCAGCCCAGGGGACAGCAATCAGCCCCAGCATTTT; CDR3: CASSPGDSNQPQHF
size: many; J: TRBJ2-1; D: NA; V: TRBV10-3; DNA: TGTGCCATCAGGATGACTAGTCATGAGCAGTTCTTC; CDR3: CAIRMTSHEQFF
size: many; J: TRBJ1-1; D: NA; V: TRBV7-2; DNA: TGTGCCAGCAGCCTCAGCGGGGGGTTCACTGAAGCTTTCTTT; CDR3: CASSLSGGFTEAFF
size: many; J: TRBJ2-7; D: NA; V: TRBV7-2; DNA: TGTGCCAGCAGCCGCAACAGGGACTCCGGGTACGAGCAGTACTTC; CDR3: CASSRNRDSGYEQYF
size: many; J: TRBJ1-1; D: TRBD1; V: TRBV11-2; DNA: TGTGCCAGCAGCTTAATTGGAGCCGGGACAGGGGTTACTGAAGCTTTCTTT; CDR3: CASSLIGAGTGVTEAFF
size: many; J: TRBJ2-1; D: TRBD2; V: TRBV29-1; DNA: TGCAGCGTTGAGGTAGTAGGCGGGAGGAGGAATGAGCAGTTCTTC; CDR3: CSVEVVGGRRNEQFF
size: many; J: TRBJ1-2; D: TRBD1; V: TRBV3-1; DNA: TGTGCCAGCAGCGCCCGGGACAGGGGGCTGGCGGTCTATGGCTACACCTTC; CDR3: CASSARDRGLAVYGYTF
size: NA; J: TRBJ2-1; D: TRBD1; V: TRBV7-3; DNA: TGTGCCAGCAGGTTTACAGGGGGCGTTAAGCAGCCCTTC; CDR3: CASRFTGGVKQPF
size: few; J: TRBJ2-1; D: TRBD2; V: TRBV5-1; DNA: TGCGCCAGCAGCTTAGACCCGGGACTAGCTCTTATTAATGAGCAGTTCTTC; CDR3: CASSLDPGLALINEQFF
size: few; J: TRBJ1-4; D: TRBD1; V: TRBV6-5; DNA: TGTGCCAGCAGTTACGGCCCGGGACAGGGGGCTGAAAAACTGTTTTTT; CDR3: CASSYGPGQGAEKLFF
size: many; J: TRBJ1-5; D: NA; V: TRBV7-9; DNA: TGTGCCAGCAGCCCCGGACACAGACAGGATCAGCCCCAGCATTTT; CDR3: CASSPGHRQDQPQHF
size: few; J: TRBJ2-3; D: NA; V: TRBV24-1; DNA: TGTGCCACCAGAGCGGACACAGATACGCAGTATTTT; CDR3: CATRADTDTQYF
size: many; J: TRBJ2-7; D: TRBD2; V: TRBV29-1; DNA: TGCAGCGTTGCTCCTAGCGGGTCGGGTGAGCAGTACTTC; CDR3: CSVAPSGSGEQYF
size: many; J: TRBJ2-7; D: NA; V: TRBV29-1; DNA: TGCAGCGTTGTGGCCAGTTTAAGCTCCTACGAGCAGTACTTC; CDR3: CSVVASLSSYEQYF
size: many; J: TRBJ2-6; D: TRBD2; V: TRBV7-2; DNA: TGTGCCAGCAGCTCTATTAGCGGGGTGAGCTCTGGGGCCAACGTCCTGACTTTC; CDR3: CASSSISGVSSGANVLTF
size: many; J: TRBJ1-1; D: NA; V: TRBV5-5; DNA: TGTGCCAGCAGCCCAGGTGAGAGGACTTACACTGAAGCTTTCTTT; CDR3: CASSPGERTYTEAFF
size: many; J: TRBJ2-2; D: NA; V: TRBV7-9; DNA: TGTGCCAGCAGCATAACAGGGTTCACCGGGGAGCTGTTTTTT; CDR3: CASSITGFTGELFF
size: many; J: TRBJ2-4; D: NA; V: TRBV20-1; DNA: TGCAGTGCGGCCCAACTTAAAAACATTCAGTACTTC; CDR3: CSAAQLKNIQYF
size: many; J: TRBJ2-5; D: NA; V: TRBV7-2; DNA: TGTGCCAGCAGCCCGGGGGGCGGGGAGACCCAGTACTTC; CDR3: CASSPGGGETQYF
size: many; J: TRBJ2-1; D: NA; V: TRBV20-1; DNA: TGCAGTGCTTCTTACAATAGACTTTACAATGAGCAGTTCTTC; CDR3: CSASYNRLYNEQFF
size: NA; J: TRBJ2-2; D: NA; V: TRBV20-1; DNA: TGCAGTGCTAGAGTCCCCGGGGTAGAGACCGGGGAGCTGTTTTTT; CDR3: CSARVPGVETGELFF
size: many; J: TRBJ2-3; D: NA; V: TRBV19; DNA: TGTGCCAGTACAAAGGGCGCGGGCACAGATACGCAGTATTTT; CDR3: CASTKGAGTDTQYF
size: NA; J: TRBJ2-3; D: TRBD2; V: TRBV5-5; DNA: TGTGCCAGCAGCAATAGCGGGGGTTATTCTAGCACAGATACGCAGTATTTT; CDR3: CASSNSGGYSSTDTQYF
size: NA; J: TRBJ2-2; D: NA; V: TRBV7-6; DNA: TGTGCCAGCAGCCCTATGGGGGGCGCTTCCGGGGAGCTGTTTTTT; CDR3: CASSPMGGASGELFF
size: many; J: TRBJ1-5; D: NA; V: TRBV5-1; DNA: TGCGCCAGCAGCTTGGACCTACGCAGCAATCAGCCCCAGCATTTT; CDR3: CASSLDLRSNQPQHF
size: many; J: TRBJ2-2; D: NA; V: TRBV6-6; DNA: TGTGCCAGCAGTTACTCGGCCCACGCCGGGGAGCTGTTTTTT; CDR3: CASSYSAHAGELFF
size: many; J: TRBJ1-1; D: TRBD1; V: TRBV5-1; DNA: TGCGCCAGCAGCCCTTACCCCGGGACAGGGAACGCTGAAGCTTTCTTT; CDR3: CASSPYPGTGNAEAFF
size: few; J: TRBJ1-3; D: NA; V: TRBV29-1; DNA: TGCAGCGCCAGACTCTCTGGGGGAAACACCATATATTTT; CDR3: CSARLSGGNTIYF
size: many; J: TRBJ2-2; D: NA; V: TRBV7-3; DNA: TGTGCCAGCAGCGCAAACGCGGGCACGAACACCGGGGAGCTGTTTTTT; CDR3: CASSANAGTNTGELFF
size: many; J: TRBJ2-3; D: TRBD1; V: TRBV10-3; DNA: TGTGCCATCAGTCTTGCACAGGGGATGAGGGATACGCAGTATTTT; CDR3: CAISLAQGMRDTQYF
size: many; J: TRBJ2-5; D: TRBD2; V: TRBV7-7; DNA: TGTGCTAGCAGCTTAGGAGCGGGAGGGCTTGAGACCCAGTACTTC; CDR3: CASSLGAGGLETQYF
size: many; J: TRBJ1-1; D: TRBD1; V: TRBV7-9; DNA: TGTGCCAGCAGCTCAGATCTAAACAGGGGTCTTGCTGAAGCTTTCTTT; CDR3: CASSSDLNRGLAEAFF
size: few; J: TRBJ2-1; D: NA; V: TRBV5-1; DNA: TGCGCCAGCAGCTTGGATGGGGGTGGGGGGTCCTACAATGAGCAGTTCTTC; CDR3: CASSLDGGGGSYNEQFF
size: NA; J: TRBJ2-7; D: NA; V: TRBV20-1; DNA: TGCAGTGCTCCACAGGAGCTGGGACTTCCGAGTCAGTACTTC; CDR3: CSAPQELGLPSQYF
size: many; J: TRBJ2-1; D: TRBD1; V: TRBV5-6; DNA: TGTGCCAGCAGCCCCGGGACAGGGGGCTCCTACAATGAGCAGTTCTTC; CDR3: CASSPGTGGSYNEQFF
size: many; J: TRBJ2-1; D: NA; V: TRBV2; DNA: TGTGCCAGCAGTGCTTTGGGGGCCCAGGATGAGCAGTTCTTC; CDR3: CASSALGAQDEQFF
size: many; J: TRBJ2-3; D: NA; V: TRBV7-8; DNA: TGTGCCAGCAGCTCCGTAGTCGGCACAGATACGCAGTATTTT; CDR3: CASSSVVGTDTQYF
size: many; J: TRBJ1-2; D: NA; V: TRBV19; DNA: TGTGCCAGTAGTACAAACCGGGACGGTAACTATGGCTACACCTTC; CDR3: CASSTNRDGNYGYTF
size: many; J: TRBJ2-3; D: NA; V: TRBV7-2; DNA: TGTGCCAGCAGCTCCCCAGCGGTTAGCACAGATACGCAGTATTTT; CDR3: CASSSPAVSTDTQYF
size: many; J: TRBJ1-5; D: NA; V: TRBV20-1; DNA: TGCAGTGCTAGAGGAGACAGAGATCAGCCCCAGCATTTT; CDR3: CSARGDRDQPQHF
size: many; J: TRBJ2-1; D: NA; V: TRBV7-3; DNA: TGTGCCAGCAGCTTAACTTTTCGGGCGGAGCAGTTCTTC; CDR3: CASSLTFRAEQFF
size: many; J: TRBJ1-6; D: NA; V: TRBV27; DNA: TGTGCCAGCAGTTTACACAGGGCCAATTCACCCCTCCACTTT; CDR3: CASSLHRANSPLHF
size: many; J: TRBJ1-5; D: NA; V: TRBV29-1; DNA: TGCAGCGTCGCGACAGGAAATAGCAATCAGCCCCAGCATTTT; CDR3: CSVATGNSNQPQHF
size: many; J: TRBJ2-7; D: NA; V: TRBV28; DNA: TGTGCCAGCAGTTTAGGAGGCGGATTCTACGAGCAGTACTTC; CDR3: CASSLGGGFYEQYF
size: few; J: TRBJ2-3; D: NA; V: TRBV7-2; DNA: TGTGCCAGCAGCACTCAGGAGGGTAGCACAGATACGCAGTATTTT; CDR3: CASSTQEGSTDTQYF